This TCR beta chain is drawn from a study of OX40 agonist ivuxolimab in advanced cancers. Sequencing used immunoSEQ multiplex PCR; TCRdb keeps in-frame clones, though not all of them. This table has 70,000 to 90,000 clones, under 90% appearing once. The CDR3 is 15 amino acids. Germline V lookup: CDR1 SEHNR, CDR2 FQNEAQ (reference sequence). The V and J ends lost 1 base and 1 base, in that order; junction bases with no gene match: 3. This sequence joins TRBV7-9 and TRBJ2-7, with 8 bases aligning to TRBD1. Material: CD4+ or CD8+ T cells sorted from blood, obtained in a trial of the OX40 agonist ivuxolimab. The TCR was taken from an adult with an advanced solid tumor such as melanoma, head and neck, liver or kidney cancer. The CDR3 is CASSLVTGGSYEQYF. The CDR3 region has the DNA TGTGCCAGCAGCTTAGTCACAGGGGGATCCTACGAGCAGTACTTC.